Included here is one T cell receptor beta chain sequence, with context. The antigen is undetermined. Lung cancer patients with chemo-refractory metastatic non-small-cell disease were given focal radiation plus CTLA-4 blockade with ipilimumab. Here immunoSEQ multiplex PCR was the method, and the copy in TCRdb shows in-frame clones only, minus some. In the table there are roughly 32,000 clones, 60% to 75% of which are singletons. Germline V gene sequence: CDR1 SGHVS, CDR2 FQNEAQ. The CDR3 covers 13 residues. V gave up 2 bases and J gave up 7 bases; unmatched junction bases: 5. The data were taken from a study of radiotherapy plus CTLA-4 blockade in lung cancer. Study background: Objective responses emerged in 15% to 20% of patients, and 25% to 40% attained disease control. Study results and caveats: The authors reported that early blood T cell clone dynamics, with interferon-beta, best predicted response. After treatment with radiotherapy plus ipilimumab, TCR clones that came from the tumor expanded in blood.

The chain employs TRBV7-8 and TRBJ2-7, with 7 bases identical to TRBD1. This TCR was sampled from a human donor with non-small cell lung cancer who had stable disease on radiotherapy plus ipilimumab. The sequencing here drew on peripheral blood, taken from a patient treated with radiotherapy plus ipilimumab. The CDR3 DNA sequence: TGTGCCAGCAGCTTAAGTAGGGGGCGTGAGCAGTACTTC. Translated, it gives CASSLSRGREQYF.